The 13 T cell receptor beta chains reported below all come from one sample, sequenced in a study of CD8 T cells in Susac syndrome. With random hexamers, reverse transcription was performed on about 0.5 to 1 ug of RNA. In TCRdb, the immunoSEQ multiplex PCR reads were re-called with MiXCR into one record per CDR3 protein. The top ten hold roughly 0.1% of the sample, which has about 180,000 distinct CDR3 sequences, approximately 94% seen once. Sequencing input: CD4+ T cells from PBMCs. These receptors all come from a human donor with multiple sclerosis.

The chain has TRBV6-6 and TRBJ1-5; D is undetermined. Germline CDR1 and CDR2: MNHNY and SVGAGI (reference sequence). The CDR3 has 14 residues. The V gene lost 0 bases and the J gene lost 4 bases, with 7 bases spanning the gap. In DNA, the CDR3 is TGTGCCAGCAGTTACTCGGCAGGTAATCAGCCCCAGCATTTT. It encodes CASSYSAGNQPQHF.

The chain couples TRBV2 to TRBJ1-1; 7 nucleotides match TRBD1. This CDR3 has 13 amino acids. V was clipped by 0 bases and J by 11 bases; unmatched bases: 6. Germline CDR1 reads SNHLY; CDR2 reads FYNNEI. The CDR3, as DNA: TGTGCCAGCAGTGAAGCGCGTCGCAGGGGGGCTTTCTTT. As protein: CASSEARRRGAFF. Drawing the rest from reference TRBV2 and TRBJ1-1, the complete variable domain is EPEVTQTPSHQVTQMGQEVILRCVPISNHLYFYWYRQILGQKVEFLVSFYNNEISEKSEIFDDQFSVERPDGSNFTLKIRSTKLEDSAMYFCASSEARRRGAFFGQGTRLTVV.

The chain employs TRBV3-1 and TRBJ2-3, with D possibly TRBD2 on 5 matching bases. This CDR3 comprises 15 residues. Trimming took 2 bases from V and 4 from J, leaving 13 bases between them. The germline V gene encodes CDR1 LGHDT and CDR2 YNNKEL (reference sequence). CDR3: CASSQTLVGADTQYF. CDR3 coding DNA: TGTGCCAGCAGCCAAACCCTAGTCGGGGCAGATACGCAGTATTTT.

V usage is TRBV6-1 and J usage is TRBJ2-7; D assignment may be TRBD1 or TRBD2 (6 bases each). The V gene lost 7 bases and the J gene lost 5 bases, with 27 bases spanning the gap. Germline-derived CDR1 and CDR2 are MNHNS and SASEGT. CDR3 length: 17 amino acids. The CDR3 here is CASIPRRDWGRRNEQYF. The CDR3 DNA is TGTGCCAGCATCCCCCGTCGGGACTGGGGGCGCCGGAACGAGCAGTACTTC.

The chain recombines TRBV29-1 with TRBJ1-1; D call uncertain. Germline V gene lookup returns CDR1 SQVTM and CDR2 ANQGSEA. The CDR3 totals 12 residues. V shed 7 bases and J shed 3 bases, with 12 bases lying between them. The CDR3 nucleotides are TGCAGCGCCGGAGAGGGAGACACTGAAGCTTTCTTT. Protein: CSAGEGDTEAFF.

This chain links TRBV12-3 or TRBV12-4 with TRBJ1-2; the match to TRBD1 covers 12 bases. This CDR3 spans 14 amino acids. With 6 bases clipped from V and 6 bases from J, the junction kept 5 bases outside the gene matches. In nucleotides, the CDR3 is TGTGCCAGCAGCCGGGGGGACAGGGGGCATGGCTACACCTTC. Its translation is CASSRGDRGHGYTF.

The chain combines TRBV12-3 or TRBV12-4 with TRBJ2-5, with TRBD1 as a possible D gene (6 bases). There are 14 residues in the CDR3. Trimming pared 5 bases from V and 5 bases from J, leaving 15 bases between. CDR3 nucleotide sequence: TGTGCCAGCAGTACTCAGGGGCCCCGGGAGACCCAGTACTTC. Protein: CASSTQGPRETQYF.

CDR3 amino acids: CASSITTTEAFF. Here the CDR3 DNA reads TGTGCCAGCAGCATAACAACCACTGAAGCTTTCTTT. This chain connects TRBV7-9 to TRBJ1-1; the D is unclear. Trimming left V 5 bases short and J 4 bases short, with 8 bases between. CDR1 and CDR2 from the germline V gene are SEHNR and FQNEAQ (reference sequence). There are 12 residues in the CDR3.

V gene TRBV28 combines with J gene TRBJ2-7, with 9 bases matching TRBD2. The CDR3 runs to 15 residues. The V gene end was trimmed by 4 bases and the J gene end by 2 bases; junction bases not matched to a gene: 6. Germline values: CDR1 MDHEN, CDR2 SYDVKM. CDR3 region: CASSSSSGNTYEQYF. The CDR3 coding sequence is TGTGCCAGCAGTTCCTCTAGCGGGAATACCTACGAGCAGTACTTC.

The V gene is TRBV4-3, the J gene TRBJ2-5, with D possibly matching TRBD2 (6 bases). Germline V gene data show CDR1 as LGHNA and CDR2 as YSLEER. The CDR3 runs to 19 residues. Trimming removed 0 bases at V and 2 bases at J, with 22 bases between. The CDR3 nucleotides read TGCGCCAGCAGCCAAGACCTGGGGCCTGGGGCGGGGCCTCAAGAGACCCAGTACTTC. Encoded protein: CASSQDLGPGAGPQETQYF.

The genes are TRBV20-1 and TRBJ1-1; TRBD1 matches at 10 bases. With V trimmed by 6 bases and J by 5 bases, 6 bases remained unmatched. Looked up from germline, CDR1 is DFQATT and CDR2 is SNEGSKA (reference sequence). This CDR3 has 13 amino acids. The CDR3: CSAAPGQGTEAFF. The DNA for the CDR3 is TGCAGTGCCGCACCGGGACAGGGGACTGAAGCTTTCTTT.

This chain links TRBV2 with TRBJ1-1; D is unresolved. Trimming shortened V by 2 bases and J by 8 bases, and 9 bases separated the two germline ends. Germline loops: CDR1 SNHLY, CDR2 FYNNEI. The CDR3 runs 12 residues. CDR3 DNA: TGTGCCAGCAGTGAATTGGCCAGAGAAGCTTTCTTT. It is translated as CASSELAREAFF.

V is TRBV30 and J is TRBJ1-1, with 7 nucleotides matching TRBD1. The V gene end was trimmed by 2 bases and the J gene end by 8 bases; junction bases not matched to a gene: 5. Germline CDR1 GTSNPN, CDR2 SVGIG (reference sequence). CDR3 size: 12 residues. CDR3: CAWSQGGLEAFF. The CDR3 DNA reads TGTGCCTGGAGTCAGGGGGGGCTAGAAGCTTTCTTT.